The clone carrying this TCR beta chain occurred once. Its target is not known. CDR3 length: 11 amino acids. V gave up 8 bases and J gave up 4 bases, with 8 bases separating them. The germline CDR1 and CDR2 sequences are SNHLY and FYNNEI. The source of the sample is a study of T cell responses to AZD1222 COVID-19 vaccine. Findings and limits, study-wide: Seropositive at baseline were only six or seven AZD1222 recipients. The donor group comprised mostly white British people and more females; the analysis possibly underestimated clonal diversity.

Pooled samples include second doses given at about 4 or 12 weeks. Sequenced by immunoSEQ multiplex PCR; TCRdb stores in-frame clones only, minus some. The table has about 140,000 clones, about 86% seen once. The chain carries TRBV2 and TRBJ2-5, with D unclear. The clonotype comes from an adult who received the AZD1222 COVID-19 vaccine. The sequenced sample was peripheral blood, obtained 28 days after the second AZD1222 dose. The CDR3 sequence: CASGLVETQYF. The CDR3 nucleotides read TGTGCCAGCGGCCTCGTAGAGACCCAGTACTTC. The variable domain in full, completed from reference TRBV2 and TRBJ2-5, reads EPEVTQTPSHQVTQMGQEVILRCVPISNHLYFYWYRQILGQKVEFLVSFYNNEISEKSEIFDDQFSVERPDGSNFTLKIRSTKLEDSAMYFCASGLVETQYFGPGTRLLVL.